A selection of T cell receptor beta chains follows, all from one sample in a study of blood T cells in healthy people across ages. TCRdb processed the 5' RACE reads anew with MiXCR; each CDR3 protein has one entry. The sample yields over 1,500,000 distinct CDR3 sequences, roughly 43% seen once. The sequencing sample was made of blood. The origin of the receptors is a human donor in good health. Both conserved end residues are part of each CDR3. A D gene is named only where the DNA matches it firmly. For some rows the clone size is stated as once, few or many, or as a class when expanded; others skip it.

J gene: TRBJ2-7; V gene: TRBV7-9; D gene: TRBD1; clone size: NA; CDR3 protein: CASSLEFGTGSYEQYF; CDR3 DNA: TGTGCCAGCAGCTTAGAGTTCGGGACAGGGTCCTACGAGCAGTACTTC
J gene: TRBJ2-1; V gene: TRBV27; D gene: TRBD2; clone size: NA; CDR3 protein: CASSLTPGLAGYLSYNEQFF; CDR3 DNA: TGTGCCAGCAGTTTAACCCCGGGACTAGCGGGGTACCTCTCCTACAATGAGCAGTTCTTC
J gene: TRBJ1-5; V gene: TRBV12-3/TRBV12-4; D gene: TRBD1; clone size: few; CDR3 protein: CASSPTGGGFGQPQHF; CDR3 DNA: TGTGCCAGCAGTCCGACAGGGGGCGGATTTGGTCAGCCCCAGCATTTT
J gene: TRBJ2-3; V gene: TRBV4-3; D gene: NA; clone size: few; CDR3 protein: CASSQQAGTDTQYF; CDR3 DNA: TGCGCCAGCAGCCAACAGGCGGGCACAGATACGCAGTATTTT
J gene: TRBJ1-2; V gene: TRBV27; D gene: NA; clone size: few; CDR3 protein: CASSLWGSHGYTF; CDR3 DNA: TGTGCCAGCAGTTTATGGGGGAGCCATGGCTACACCTTC
J gene: TRBJ2-3; V gene: TRBV6-6; D gene: NA; clone size: NA; CDR3 protein: CASSIGTRGGTQYF; CDR3 DNA: TGTGCCAGCAGTATTGGGACGAGGGGGGGTACGCAGTATTTT
J gene: TRBJ2-1; V gene: TRBV4-3; D gene: TRBD1; clone size: NA; CDR3 protein: CASSQDLGTGAYEQFF; CDR3 DNA: TGCGCCAGCAGCCAAGATCTAGGGACAGGGGCCTACGAGCAGTTCTTC
J gene: TRBJ2-1; V gene: TRBV25-1; D gene: TRBD1; clone size: NA; CDR3 protein: CASSDSGTGEFGFVTNEQFF; CDR3 DNA: TGTGCCAGCAGTGATTCCGGGACAGGGGAGTTCGGGTTTGTGACCAATGAGCAGTTCTTC
J gene: TRBJ2-5; V gene: TRBV9; D gene: NA; clone size: few; CDR3 protein: CASSVSGGGLQETQYF; CDR3 DNA: TGTGCCAGCAGCGTAAGTGGCGGGGGCCTCCAAGAGACCCAGTACTTC
J gene: TRBJ1-6; V gene: TRBV5-1; D gene: TRBD1; clone size: NA; CDR3 protein: CASSLEGQGSYNSPLHF; CDR3 DNA: TGCGCCAGCAGCTTGGAGGGACAGGGCTCATATAATTCACCCCTCCACTTT
J gene: TRBJ2-7; V gene: TRBV28; D gene: NA; clone size: NA; CDR3 protein: CASSHPQLGGVKSYEQYF; CDR3 DNA: TGTGCCAGCAGCCACCCCCAGTTGGGTGGGGTTAAGTCCTACGAGCAGTACTTC
J gene: TRBJ2-1; V gene: TRBV4-1; D gene: NA; clone size: NA; CDR3 protein: CASSREQRDNGQFF; CDR3 DNA: TGCGCCAGCAGTCGAGAACAGAGGGACAATGGGCAGTTCTTC
J gene: TRBJ1-5; V gene: TRBV2; D gene: NA; clone size: NA; CDR3 protein: CASSKEGGNQPQHF; CDR3 DNA: TGTGCCAGCAGTAAGGAGGGGGGCAATCAGCCCCAGCATTTT
J gene: TRBJ2-3; V gene: TRBV10-3; D gene: NA; clone size: few; CDR3 protein: CAISVGLQGADTQYF; CDR3 DNA: TGTGCCATCAGCGTAGGACTGCAGGGCGCAGATACGCAGTATTTT
J gene: TRBJ2-6; V gene: TRBV4-3; D gene: NA; clone size: NA; CDR3 protein: CASSLSRGSSGANVLTF; CDR3 DNA: TGCGCCAGCAGCCTCAGCCGGGGCTCCTCTGGGGCCAACGTCCTGACTTTC
J gene: TRBJ2-1; V gene: TRBV7-2; D gene: NA; clone size: NA; CDR3 protein: CASSQLAEQFF; CDR3 DNA: TGTGCCAGCAGCCAATTGGCTGAGCAGTTCTTC
J gene: TRBJ2-4; V gene: TRBV3-1; D gene: NA; clone size: few; CDR3 protein: CASSQDTTGLAKNIQYF; CDR3 DNA: TGTGCCAGCAGCCAGGACACGACAGGCCTAGCCAAAAACATTCAGTACTTC
J gene: TRBJ2-1; V gene: TRBV25-1; D gene: TRBD1; clone size: NA; CDR3 protein: CASRGPGQSSYNEQFF; CDR3 DNA: TGTGCCAGCAGGGGGCCGGGACAGAGCTCCTACAATGAGCAGTTCTTC
J gene: TRBJ2-7; V gene: TRBV7-2; D gene: NA; clone size: once; CDR3 protein: CASSPTGTPYNEQYF; CDR3 DNA: TGTGCCAGCAGCCCAACAGGGACACCCTACAATGAGCAGTACTTC
J gene: TRBJ1-2; V gene: TRBV12-3/TRBV12-4; D gene: NA; clone size: NA; CDR3 protein: CASGQSYNYGYTF; CDR3 DNA: TGTGCCAGCGGACAGTCCTATAACTATGGCTACACCTTC
J gene: TRBJ2-7; V gene: TRBV5-1; D gene: NA; clone size: NA; CDR3 protein: CASSLEVTWQGPYEQYF; CDR3 DNA: TGCGCCAGCAGCTTGGAAGTTACTTGGCAGGGCCCCTACGAGCAGTACTTC
J gene: TRBJ2-7; V gene: TRBV9; D gene: NA; clone size: few; CDR3 protein: CASSVATGHRYEQYF; CDR3 DNA: TGTGCCAGCAGCGTAGCTACGGGTCACCGCTACGAGCAGTACTTC
J gene: TRBJ1-1; V gene: TRBV4-3; D gene: NA; clone size: NA; CDR3 protein: CASSQIGRYPISFF; CDR3 DNA: TGCGCCAGCAGCCAAATCGGACGGTATCCAATATCTTTCTTT
J gene: TRBJ2-7; V gene: TRBV2; D gene: NA; clone size: NA; CDR3 protein: CASSEYRSRRQYF; CDR3 DNA: TGTGCCAGCAGTGAGTATAGGTCCCGGCGGCAGTACTTC
J gene: TRBJ1-5; V gene: TRBV5-6; D gene: NA; clone size: few; CDR3 protein: CASSLTGKQPQHF; CDR3 DNA: TGTGCCAGCAGCCTTACAGGGAAACAGCCCCAGCATTTT
J gene: TRBJ2-4; V gene: TRBV4-2; D gene: NA; clone size: NA; CDR3 protein: CASSQVTRAGWQQNIQYF; CDR3 DNA: TGTGCCAGCAGCCAAGTGACGAGGGCTGGGTGGCAGCAAAACATTCAGTACTTC
J gene: TRBJ2-3; V gene: TRBV4-3; D gene: NA; clone size: few; CDR3 protein: CASSQSQGQTRVDLSTDTQYF; CDR3 DNA: TGCGCCAGCAGCCAATCCCAGGGGCAAACTAGGGTAGACCTTTCCACAGATACGCAGTATTTT
J gene: TRBJ2-5; V gene: TRBV12-3/TRBV12-4; D gene: TRBD1; clone size: NA; CDR3 protein: CASRDRVSQETQYF; CDR3 DNA: TGTGCCAGCAGGGACAGGGTGTCCCAAGAGACCCAGTACTTC
J gene: TRBJ2-1; V gene: TRBV12-3/TRBV12-4; D gene: TRBD2; clone size: NA; CDR3 protein: CASRVAGGSSYNEQFF; CDR3 DNA: TGTGCCAGCAGGGTAGCGGGGGGGAGCTCCTACAATGAGCAGTTCTTC
J gene: TRBJ2-7; V gene: TRBV7-2; D gene: TRBD2; clone size: few; CDR3 protein: CASSTDRLAGAYYEQYF; CDR3 DNA: TGTGCCAGCAGCACCGATCGACTAGCGGGGGCCTACTACGAGCAGTACTTC
J gene: TRBJ1-2; V gene: TRBV5-1; D gene: NA; clone size: few; CDR3 protein: CASSCNCLFSGYTF; CDR3 DNA: TGCGCCAGCAGCTGTAATTGCCTATTTAGTGGCTACACCTTC
J gene: TRBJ2-7; V gene: TRBV7-8; D gene: TRBD1; clone size: once; CDR3 protein: CASRMGQATYEQYF; CDR3 DNA: TGTGCCAGCAGGATGGGACAGGCGACCTACGAGCAGTACTTC
J gene: TRBJ1-1; V gene: TRBV7-2; D gene: TRBD1; clone size: few; CDR3 protein: CASSERQGAQTEAFF; CDR3 DNA: TGTGCCAGCAGCGAAAGACAGGGGGCGCAAACTGAAGCTTTCTTT
J gene: TRBJ2-7; V gene: TRBV4-3; D gene: NA; clone size: few; CDR3 protein: CASSQDLDLSYEQYF; CDR3 DNA: TGCGCCAGCAGCCAAGATTTAGACCTCTCCTACGAGCAGTACTTC
J gene: TRBJ2-5; V gene: TRBV10-3; D gene: NA; clone size: few; CDR3 protein: CAISESGEGAQETQYF; CDR3 DNA: TGTGCCATCAGTGAGTCAGGCGAAGGGGCTCAAGAGACCCAGTACTTC
J gene: TRBJ2-2; V gene: TRBV5-1; D gene: TRBD2; clone size: NA; CDR3 protein: CASSPLAGTGELFF; CDR3 DNA: TGCGCCAGCAGCCCATTAGCGGGAACCGGGGAGCTGTTTTTT
J gene: TRBJ2-1; V gene: TRBV7-6; D gene: TRBD2; clone size: NA; CDR3 protein: CASSLNPLSPGLEIYNEQFF; CDR3 DNA: TGTGCCAGCAGCTTAAACCCCCTCAGCCCGGGACTAGAGATATACAATGAGCAGTTCTTC
J gene: TRBJ2-1; V gene: TRBV20-1; D gene: NA; clone size: NA; CDR3 protein: CSARTYGTGSYNEQFF; CDR3 DNA: TGCAGTGCTAGAACTTATGGGACTGGATCCTACAATGAGCAGTTCTTC
J gene: TRBJ2-7; V gene: TRBV4-1; D gene: NA; clone size: NA; CDR3 protein: CASSLEDRASYEQYF; CDR3 DNA: TGCGCCAGCAGCCTCGAGGACCGGGCCTCCTACGAGCAGTACTTC
J gene: TRBJ2-3; V gene: TRBV5-1; D gene: NA; clone size: NA; CDR3 protein: CASSRTQGQGTDTQYF; CDR3 DNA: TGCGCCAGCAGCCGAACGCAGGGTCAGGGCACAGATACGCAGTATTTT
J gene: TRBJ2-3; V gene: TRBV7-9; D gene: TRBD2; clone size: NA; CDR3 protein: CASSSWTSGVHTDTQYF; CDR3 DNA: TGTGCCAGCAGCTCCTGGACTAGCGGGGTTCACACAGATACGCAGTATTTT
J gene: TRBJ2-4; V gene: TRBV5-1; D gene: NA; clone size: few; CDR3 protein: CASSSRMRQYF; CDR3 DNA: TGCGCCAGCAGCTCCCGGATGCGTCAGTACTTC
J gene: TRBJ2-7; V gene: TRBV11-1; D gene: TRBD1; clone size: NA; CDR3 protein: CASSSRHTGTGFYEQYF; CDR3 DNA: TGTGCCAGCAGCTCACGTCATACCGGGACAGGGTTCTACGAGCAGTACTTC
J gene: TRBJ1-4; V gene: TRBV7-9; D gene: NA; clone size: NA; CDR3 protein: CASRPQGGNEKLFF; CDR3 DNA: TGTGCCAGCAGGCCCCAGGGAGGGAATGAAAAACTGTTTTTT
J gene: TRBJ2-1; V gene: TRBV12-3/TRBV12-4; D gene: NA; clone size: NA; CDR3 protein: CAIRAVQSPLFF; CDR3 DNA: TGTGCCATCAGAGCCGTACAGAGCCCGTTGTTCTTC
J gene: TRBJ2-7; V gene: TRBV20-1; D gene: NA; clone size: few; CDR3 protein: CSANPVRQSDEQYF; CDR3 DNA: TGCAGTGCCAATCCGGTCAGGCAGTCGGACGAGCAGTACTTC
J gene: TRBJ1-6; V gene: TRBV19; D gene: NA; clone size: NA; CDR3 protein: CASSIVGDRSSSYNSPLHF; CDR3 DNA: TGTGCCAGTAGTATAGTAGGTGACAGAAGTAGCTCCTATAATTCACCCCTCCACTTT
J gene: TRBJ1-1; V gene: TRBV5-1; D gene: NA; clone size: NA; CDR3 protein: CASSLGTLDGEAFF; CDR3 DNA: TGCGCCAGCAGCTTGGGGACCTTGGACGGCGAAGCTTTCTTT
J gene: TRBJ1-1; V gene: TRBV6-2/TRBV6-3; D gene: NA; clone size: NA; CDR3 protein: CASSRPRGTEAFF; CDR3 DNA: TGTGCCAGCAGCCGCCCGCGGGGAACTGAAGCTTTCTTT
J gene: TRBJ2-7; V gene: TRBV7-2; D gene: TRBD2; clone size: few; CDR3 protein: CASSSHGLAAYEQYF; CDR3 DNA: TGTGCCAGCAGCTCGCACGGACTAGCGGCCTACGAGCAGTACTTC
J gene: TRBJ1-1; V gene: TRBV29-1; D gene: NA; clone size: NA; CDR3 protein: CSVEGLRANTEAFF; CDR3 DNA: TGCAGCGTTGAAGGATTGAGAGCGAACACTGAAGCTTTCTTT
J gene: TRBJ1-2; V gene: TRBV9; D gene: NA; clone size: NA; CDR3 protein: CASSVERWAGYGYTF; CDR3 DNA: TGTGCCAGCAGCGTAGAAAGGTGGGCAGGCTATGGCTACACCTTC
J gene: TRBJ1-2; V gene: TRBV5-1; D gene: TRBD1; clone size: NA; CDR3 protein: CASSLVGQGEHGYTF; CDR3 DNA: TGCGCCAGCAGCTTGGTGGGACAGGGGGAACATGGCTACACCTTC
J gene: TRBJ1-4; V gene: TRBV7-2; D gene: NA; clone size: NA; CDR3 protein: CASTQRGANEKLFF; CDR3 DNA: TGCGCCAGCACCCAGCGGGGGGCTAATGAAAAACTGTTTTTT
J gene: TRBJ2-1; V gene: TRBV27; D gene: NA; clone size: NA; CDR3 protein: CASSLVGANEQFF; CDR3 DNA: TGTGCCAGCAGTTTAGTGGGGGCAAATGAGCAGTTCTTC
J gene: TRBJ2-1; V gene: TRBV5-4; D gene: NA; clone size: NA; CDR3 protein: CASSLEVESSYNEQFF; CDR3 DNA: TGTGCCAGCAGCTTGGAGGTGGAGAGCTCCTACAATGAGCAGTTCTTC
J gene: TRBJ2-7; V gene: TRBV7-2; D gene: NA; clone size: NA; CDR3 protein: CASSSSWGNEQYF; CDR3 DNA: TGTGCCAGCAGCTCCTCCTGGGGAAACGAGCAGTACTTC
J gene: TRBJ2-1; V gene: TRBV24-1; D gene: TRBD1; clone size: few; CDR3 protein: CATSGTGFFSYNEQFF; CDR3 DNA: TGTGCCACCAGCGGGACAGGGTTCTTCTCCTACAATGAGCAGTTCTTC